A selection of T cell receptor beta chains follows, all from one sample in a study of prognosis after radiotherapy for stage I lung cancer. MiXCR, run by TCRdb on the multiplex PCR reads, gives a single entry per CDR3 protein. Of roughly 14,000 distinct CDR3 sequences listed, 25% to 30% are singletons. Source: PBMCs, taken before or after stereotactic body radiation therapy (not recorded which). These receptors originate from a donor over 45 with non-small cell lung cancer. Each CDR3 is given with its conserved first and last residue. A D gene is named only where the DNA matches it firmly. Size tells how often a clone was seen (once, few, many) or the class of an expanded clone, and some rows leave it out.

d_gene: TRBD1
j_gene: TRBJ1-2
v_gene: TRBV30
len: 14
abundance: many
CDR3nt: TGTGCCTGGAGCCCTGGGACAGTCAACTATGGCTACACCTTC
CDR3aa: CAWSPGTVNYGYTF

d_gene: .
j_gene: TRBJ2-2
v_gene: TRBV6-2/TRBV6-3
len: 17
abundance: few
CDR3nt: TGTGCCAGCAGTGGAACGTTCGGGGGCCGGTACACCGTGGAGCTGTTTTTT
CDR3aa: CASSGTFGGRYTVELFF

d_gene: .
j_gene: TRBJ2-3
v_gene: TRBV5-8
len: 17
abundance: few
CDR3nt: TGTGCCAGCAGCTTGGTGTCACAGGGAAGGAACACAGATACGCAGTATTTT
CDR3aa: CASSLVSQGRNTDTQYF

d_gene: TRBD2
j_gene: TRBJ2-7
v_gene: TRBV6-1
len: 15
abundance: medium-sized
CDR3nt: TGTGCCAGCAGTGGGTACCTAGCGGGAGGCTACGAGCAGTACTTC
CDR3aa: CASSGYLAGGYEQYF

d_gene: .
j_gene: TRBJ2-7
v_gene: TRBV6-2/TRBV6-3
len: 14
abundance: .
CDR3nt: TGTGCCAGCAGTGAAGGGTTAAGGATGTACGTGCAGTACTTC
CDR3aa: CASSEGLRMYVQYF

d_gene: .
j_gene: TRBJ2-5
v_gene: TRBV30
len: 13
abundance: many
CDR3nt: TGTGCCTGGAGTGAGGGGGGCGGAGAGACCCAGTACTTC
CDR3aa: CAWSEGGGETQYF

d_gene: .
j_gene: TRBJ2-5
v_gene: TRBV11-2
len: 13
abundance: many
CDR3nt: TGTGCCAGCAGCCCGGGACTGGAGGAGACCCAGTACTTC
CDR3aa: CASSPGLEETQYF

d_gene: TRBD1
j_gene: TRBJ2-1
v_gene: TRBV7-6
len: 16
abundance: many
CDR3nt: TGTGCCAGCAGCTTCACGACAGGGGACTCCTACAATGAGCAGTTCTTC
CDR3aa: CASSFTTGDSYNEQFF

d_gene: TRBD2
j_gene: TRBJ2-7
v_gene: TRBV3-1
len: 15
abundance: many
CDR3nt: TGTGCCAGCAGCCAGCTGGGACTAGGGGGCTACGAGCAGTACTTC
CDR3aa: CASSQLGLGGYEQYF

d_gene: TRBD1
j_gene: TRBJ2-5
v_gene: TRBV20-1
len: 14
abundance: .
CDR3nt: TGCAGTGCAACCGGGACAGCGACACAAGAGACCCAGTACTTC
CDR3aa: CSATGTATQETQYF

d_gene: TRBD1
j_gene: TRBJ1-2
v_gene: TRBV28
len: 14
abundance: medium-sized
CDR3nt: TGTGCCAGCAGTTTAGACAGGGTGTTGGATGGCTACACCTTC
CDR3aa: CASSLDRVLDGYTF

d_gene: .
j_gene: TRBJ2-2
v_gene: TRBV6-4
len: 15
abundance: .
CDR3nt: TGTGCCAGCAGTGGACGGACAGCGCCGACCGGGGAGCTGTTTTTT
CDR3aa: CASSGRTAPTGELFF

d_gene: .
j_gene: TRBJ2-7
v_gene: TRBV19
len: 14
abundance: many
CDR3nt: TGTGCCAGTAGGTGGACACGATTTTCCTACGAGCAGTACTTC
CDR3aa: CASRWTRFSYEQYF

d_gene: TRBD2
j_gene: TRBJ2-7
v_gene: TRBV11-1
len: 15
abundance: medium-sized
CDR3nt: TGTGCCAGCAGCTTACGGCGGGGGGACCACTACGAGCAGTACTTC
CDR3aa: CASSLRRGDHYEQYF

d_gene: TRBD1
j_gene: TRBJ1-2
v_gene: TRBV7-2
len: 14
abundance: many
CDR3nt: TGTGCCAGCAGTACCGGGACAGGGGCGCGCGGCTACACCTTC
CDR3aa: CASSTGTGARGYTF

d_gene: .
j_gene: TRBJ2-7
v_gene: TRBV5-1
len: 15
abundance: many
CDR3nt: TGCGCCAGCAGCTCCAGGACGGATCTAGGCCACGAGCAGTACTTC
CDR3aa: CASSSRTDLGHEQYF

d_gene: .
j_gene: TRBJ2-6
v_gene: TRBV12-3/TRBV12-4
len: 15
abundance: medium-sized
CDR3nt: TGTGCCAGCAGAGCGGGTCTTTCTGGGGCCAACGTCCTGACTTTC
CDR3aa: CASRAGLSGANVLTF